The rows below give T cell receptor beta chains drawn from one sample of a study of blood T cell repertoires in COVID-19. The assay was immunoSEQ multiplex PCR, and TCRdb's table has in-frame clones only and misses some. Altogether hundreds of thousands of clones are present, approximately 90% being singletons, with the ten largest covering over 0.2%. Sequencing input: peripheral blood. These receptors all come from a woman aged 18-29 years with acute or convalescent COVID-19. The CDR3 runs from the conserved cysteine through the conserved F or W. Fields, in order: CDR3 protein, CDR3 DNA, clone size, J gene, D gene, V gene. A D gene is named only where the DNA matches it firmly. The listing skips clone size in some rows; elsewhere it reads once, few, many or a size class.

CDR3aa: CASSLGISGNTIYF
CDR3nt: TGCGCCAGCAGCTTGGGTATCTCTGGAAACACCATATATTTT
abundance: NA
j_gene: TRBJ1-3
d_gene: NA
v_gene: TRBV5-1

CDR3aa: CASSRDSEMNEQFF
CDR3nt: TGTGCCAGCTCCCGGGACAGTGAGATGAATGAGCAGTTCTTC
abundance: NA
j_gene: TRBJ2-1
d_gene: TRBD1
v_gene: TRBV6-4

CDR3aa: CASSARRGETDTQYF
CDR3nt: TGTGCCAGCAGCGCAAGGCGGGGGGAAACAGATACGCAGTATTTT
abundance: NA
j_gene: TRBJ2-3
d_gene: TRBD2
v_gene: TRBV11-3

CDR3aa: CASSIDGQGTELFF
CDR3nt: TGTGCCAGTAGTATAGATGGGCAGGGGACGGAACTGTTTTTT
abundance: NA
j_gene: TRBJ1-4
d_gene: NA
v_gene: TRBV19

CDR3aa: CASSRGQGVNEQFF
CDR3nt: TGTGCCAGCAGCCGAGGACAGGGGGTGAATGAGCAGTTCTTC
abundance: NA
j_gene: TRBJ2-1
d_gene: TRBD1
v_gene: TRBV5-4

CDR3aa: CASSFRGFEQYF
CDR3nt: TGTGCCAGCAGCTTTCGGGGGTTCGAGCAGTACTTC
abundance: NA
j_gene: TRBJ2-7
d_gene: NA
v_gene: TRBV5-5

CDR3aa: CSVDWTGDEQFF
CDR3nt: TGCAGCGTAGACTGGACAGGGGATGAGCAGTTCTTC
abundance: NA
j_gene: TRBJ2-1
d_gene: TRBD1
v_gene: TRBV29-1

CDR3aa: CASSFRDRRSGANVLTF
CDR3nt: TGTGCCAGCAGTTTTAGGGACAGACGCTCTGGGGCCAACGTCCTGACTTTC
abundance: NA
j_gene: TRBJ2-6
d_gene: TRBD1
v_gene: TRBV27

CDR3aa: CASSSGGATYEQYF
CDR3nt: TGTGCCAGCAGTAGCGGGGGGGCTACCTACGAGCAGTACTTC
abundance: NA
j_gene: TRBJ2-7
d_gene: TRBD2
v_gene: TRBV4-2

CDR3aa: CASSVTGANYEQYF
CDR3nt: TGTGCCAGCAGCGTAACAGGGGCAAACTACGAGCAGTACTTC
abundance: NA
j_gene: TRBJ2-7
d_gene: TRBD1
v_gene: TRBV9

CDR3aa: CASSTDDSFQQVRAFF
CDR3nt: TGTGCCAGTAGTACCGATGACAGCTTCCAACAAGTAAGGGCTTTCTTT
abundance: NA
j_gene: TRBJ1-1
d_gene: NA
v_gene: TRBV19

CDR3aa: CASSLAPGLYGYTF
CDR3nt: TGTGCCAGCAGCTTAGCTCCAGGGCTATATGGCTACACCTTC
abundance: NA
j_gene: TRBJ1-2
d_gene: NA
v_gene: TRBV7-2

CDR3aa: CASSLGGATDTQYF
CDR3nt: TGTGCCAGCAGCTTAGGAGGGGCGACAGATACGCAGTATTTT
abundance: NA
j_gene: TRBJ2-3
d_gene: NA
v_gene: TRBV13

CDR3aa: CASSYEGQDFGTQYF
CDR3nt: TGTGCCAGCAGTTACGAGGGACAGGACTTTGGGACCCAGTACTTC
abundance: few
j_gene: TRBJ2-5
d_gene: TRBD1
v_gene: TRBV6-5

CDR3aa: CASSQDRPSLSPLHF
CDR3nt: TGTGCCAGCAGCCAAGATCGCCCCTCACTCTCACCCCTCCACTTT
abundance: NA
j_gene: TRBJ1-6
d_gene: NA
v_gene: TRBV3-1/TRBV3-2

CDR3aa: CASRTEGRGTEAFF
CDR3nt: TGTGCCAGCAGGACTGAAGGACGGGGCACTGAAGCTTTCTTT
abundance: NA
j_gene: TRBJ1-1
d_gene: NA
v_gene: TRBV28

CDR3aa: CASSPSAGTGTGELFF
CDR3nt: TGTGCCAGCTCACCCTCAGCCGGGACAGGGACCGGGGAGCTGTTTTTT
abundance: NA
j_gene: TRBJ2-2
d_gene: TRBD1
v_gene: TRBV18

CDR3aa: CASGAEANTEAFF
CDR3nt: TGTGCCAGCGGGGCCGAAGCGAACACTGAAGCTTTCTTT
abundance: NA
j_gene: TRBJ1-1
d_gene: NA
v_gene: TRBV12-3/TRBV12-4

CDR3aa: CASSQQQGFNNEQFF
CDR3nt: TGTGCCAGCAGCCAACAACAGGGGTTCAACAATGAGCAGTTCTTC
abundance: once
j_gene: TRBJ2-1
d_gene: TRBD1
v_gene: TRBV7-2

CDR3aa: CASSVGVREGGYTF
CDR3nt: TGTGCCAGCAGCGTAGGGGTCAGGGAGGGAGGCTACACCTTC
abundance: NA
j_gene: TRBJ1-2
d_gene: NA
v_gene: TRBV9

CDR3aa: CASSLLAGIGTDTQYF
CDR3nt: TGTGCCAGCAGTTTATTGGCGGGAATTGGCACAGATACGCAGTATTTT
abundance: NA
j_gene: TRBJ2-3
d_gene: NA
v_gene: TRBV27

CDR3aa: CASKEFENTEAFF
CDR3nt: TGTGCCAGCAAGGAGTTCGAGAACACTGAAGCTTTCTTT
abundance: NA
j_gene: TRBJ1-1
d_gene: NA
v_gene: TRBV6-6

CDR3aa: CASSQRSTDTQYF
CDR3nt: TGTGCCAGCAGCCAGCGTTCCACAGATACGCAGTATTTT
abundance: NA
j_gene: TRBJ2-3
d_gene: NA
v_gene: TRBV3-1/TRBV3-2

CDR3aa: CASTRTGGWTNEKLFF
CDR3nt: TGTGCCAGCACCCGGACAGGGGGCTGGACTAATGAAAAACTGTTTTTT
abundance: NA
j_gene: TRBJ1-4
d_gene: TRBD1
v_gene: TRBV3-1/TRBV3-2

CDR3aa: CASSDLAGGNTEAFF
CDR3nt: TGTGCCAGCAGTGATTTGGCAGGGGGAAACACTGAAGCTTTCTTT
abundance: NA
j_gene: TRBJ1-1
d_gene: TRBD1
v_gene: TRBV2

CDR3aa: CASSVGGANYGYTF
CDR3nt: TGTGCCAGCAGTGTGGGGGGGGCTAACTATGGCTACACCTTC
abundance: NA
j_gene: TRBJ1-2
d_gene: NA
v_gene: TRBV7-2

CDR3aa: CASSVAYRVGVDTQYF
CDR3nt: TGTGCCAGCAGCGTAGCTTACAGGGTAGGAGTAGATACGCAGTATTTT
abundance: NA
j_gene: TRBJ2-3
d_gene: NA
v_gene: TRBV9

CDR3aa: CASSADRGGNGEAFF
CDR3nt: TGCGCCAGCAGCGCGGACAGGGGCGGGAACGGTGAAGCTTTCTTT
abundance: NA
j_gene: TRBJ1-1
d_gene: TRBD1
v_gene: TRBV5-1

CDR3aa: CASSVEGTEAFF
CDR3nt: TGTGCCAGCAGCGTAGAGGGGACAGAAGCTTTCTTT
abundance: NA
j_gene: TRBJ1-1
d_gene: NA
v_gene: TRBV9

CDR3aa: CASRPGQGYHEQYF
CDR3nt: TGTGCCAGCAGACCGGGACAGGGATACCACGAGCAGTACTTC
abundance: NA
j_gene: TRBJ2-7
d_gene: TRBD1
v_gene: TRBV2

CDR3aa: CASSPIDRVNTEAFF
CDR3nt: TGTGCCAGCAGTCCAATTGACAGGGTGAACACTGAAGCTTTCTTT
abundance: NA
j_gene: TRBJ1-1
d_gene: TRBD1
v_gene: TRBV6-5

CDR3aa: CASSVEESAGYTF
CDR3nt: TGTGCCAGCAGCGTAGAGGAGAGCGCTGGCTACACCTTC
abundance: once
j_gene: TRBJ1-2
d_gene: NA
v_gene: TRBV9

CDR3aa: CASSLPGGPKTQYF
CDR3nt: TGTGCCAGCAGCTTGCCGGGGGGGCCGAAGACCCAGTACTTC
abundance: NA
j_gene: TRBJ2-5
d_gene: TRBD2
v_gene: TRBV5-8

CDR3aa: CASSFGEGNTEAFF
CDR3nt: TGTGCCAGCAGCTTCGGGGAGGGGAACACTGAAGCTTTCTTT
abundance: NA
j_gene: TRBJ1-1
d_gene: NA
v_gene: TRBV7-3

CDR3aa: CASSPPILGTGQSF
CDR3nt: TGTGCCAGCTCACCACCCATCCTCGGGACTGGGCAAAGTTTC
abundance: NA
j_gene: TRBJ1-2
d_gene: NA
v_gene: TRBV18

CDR3aa: CASSEGRGGHNEQFF
CDR3nt: TGTGCCAGCAGTGAAGGGCGGGGGGGCCACAATGAGCAGTTCTTC
abundance: NA
j_gene: TRBJ2-1
d_gene: TRBD2
v_gene: TRBV2

CDR3aa: CASSLAFRETQYF
CDR3nt: TGTGCCAGCAGCTTAGCGTTCAGAGAGACCCAGTACTTC
abundance: NA
j_gene: TRBJ2-5
d_gene: NA
v_gene: TRBV7-2

CDR3aa: CASSSDRGGVGLFF
CDR3nt: TGTGCCAGCAGTTCTGACAGGGGGGGGGTAGGACTGTTTTTT
abundance: NA
j_gene: TRBJ1-4
d_gene: TRBD1
v_gene: TRBV28

CDR3aa: CASSPRQGRITIYF
CDR3nt: TGTGCCAGCAGCCCAAGACAGGGCAGGATCACCATATATTTT
abundance: NA
j_gene: TRBJ1-3
d_gene: TRBD1
v_gene: TRBV6-5

CDR3aa: CASSLARVSGAFF
CDR3nt: TGTGCCAGCAGCTTAGCGCGAGTCTCAGGAGCTTTCTTT
abundance: NA
j_gene: TRBJ1-1
d_gene: NA
v_gene: TRBV7-2

CDR3aa: CASREGWGGGETQYF
CDR3nt: TGTGCCAGCAGGGAAGGCTGGGGGGGCGGTGAGACCCAGTACTTC
abundance: NA
j_gene: TRBJ2-5
d_gene: NA
v_gene: TRBV6-1

CDR3aa: CASSNQAANTGELFF
CDR3nt: TGTGCCAGTAGTAACCAGGCCGCGAACACCGGGGAGCTGTTTTTT
abundance: NA
j_gene: TRBJ2-2
d_gene: NA
v_gene: TRBV19

CDR3aa: CASGTGGADGYTF
CDR3nt: TGTGCCAGCGGGACAGGGGGCGCGGATGGCTACACCTTC
abundance: NA
j_gene: TRBJ1-2
d_gene: TRBD1
v_gene: TRBV12-3/TRBV12-4

CDR3aa: CASSLTGVAYNEQFF
CDR3nt: TGTGCCAGCAGCTTAACCGGGGTAGCCTACAATGAGCAGTTCTTC
abundance: NA
j_gene: TRBJ2-1
d_gene: NA
v_gene: TRBV7-3

CDR3aa: CASRSSLSSQYF
CDR3nt: TGTGCCAGCAGGTCTAGCCTTTCTTCGCAGTATTTT
abundance: once
j_gene: TRBJ2-3
d_gene: NA
v_gene: TRBV7-2

CDR3aa: CASSPTKGGSAEAFF
CDR3nt: TGTGCCAGCAGCCCCACAAAAGGGGGATCGGCTGAAGCTTTCTTT
abundance: NA
j_gene: TRBJ1-1
d_gene: NA
v_gene: TRBV6-5

CDR3aa: CASSVDGGPTDTQYF
CDR3nt: TGTGCCAGCAGCGTAGACGGGGGGCCCACAGATACGCAGTATTTT
abundance: NA
j_gene: TRBJ2-3
d_gene: NA
v_gene: TRBV9

CDR3aa: CASSLTSNTEAFF
CDR3nt: TGTGCCAGCAGCTTAACTTCGAACACTGAAGCTTTCTTT
abundance: NA
j_gene: TRBJ1-1
d_gene: NA
v_gene: TRBV11-3

CDR3aa: CASSMVLPRLAGSNTGELFF
CDR3nt: TGCGCCAGCAGTATGGTCCTCCCTCGGCTAGCGGGGTCGAACACCGGGGAGCTGTTTTTT
abundance: NA
j_gene: TRBJ2-2
d_gene: TRBD2
v_gene: TRBV10-2

CDR3aa: CASSSRGRKGLAEAFF
CDR3nt: TGCGCCAGCAGCTCAAGAGGGAGGAAGGGGCTTGCTGAAGCTTTCTTT
abundance: once
j_gene: TRBJ1-1
d_gene: NA
v_gene: TRBV5-1

CDR3aa: CASSFYGQGPQPQHF
CDR3nt: TGTGCCAGCAGTTTTTACGGACAGGGACCTCAGCCCCAGCATTTT
abundance: NA
j_gene: TRBJ1-5
d_gene: TRBD1
v_gene: TRBV28

CDR3aa: CASSEYPQYETGERAFF
CDR3nt: TGTGCCAGCAGTGAATATCCCCAATACGAGACAGGGGAGAGGGCTTTCTTT
abundance: NA
j_gene: TRBJ1-1
d_gene: TRBD1
v_gene: TRBV25-1